This T cell receptor beta chain was captured in a study of tumor-infiltrating lymphocytes in primary liver carcinoma. Study-wide background: Stage T1-T3 N0M0 tumors spanned about 4.2 to 11 cm. The study's findings and limits: Roughly 7.5-24% of top clones, and no more, occurred in all five tumor regions. Compared with tumor region pairs, tumor-adjacent and tumor-blood pairs overlapped less.

Co-extracted RNA and DNA came from 20-30 mg of unsorted bulk tissue. A constant-region primer served to make TCR beta cDNA from roughly 480 ng total RNA. Nested multiplex PCR, run for three rounds with slightly modified ARM-PCR, yielded TCR beta libraries. TCRdb reprocessed the multiplex PCR reads with MiXCR, giving one entry per CDR3 protein. The sample carries fewer than 75,000 distinct CDR3 sequences, roughly two thirds recorded once. Points on this clonotype: Its specificity is not known. Being one base from a much bigger clone, this may be a read error. As the CDR3 is not closed by the conserved phenylalanine or tryptophan, this likely results from a read error.

Sequences were obtained from liver tumor tissue from sampling region 4. Subset of the sample: tumor region T4, right-lateral pole. The receptor was isolated from a man aged 40-50 years with primary liver carcinoma and hepatitis B virus infection.

For the CDR3, the DNA is TGTGCCAGCAGCTCACCCCGGGACTCCTCCTACGAACAGTACATC. Protein product: CASSSPRDSSYEQYI. The chain uses TRBV11-1 and TRBJ2-7; the D gene is possibly TRBD2 (6 bases). Germline V gene lookup returns CDR1 SGHAT and CDR2 FQDESV (reference sequence). The CDR3 has 15 residues.